Sequencing of this TCR beta chain was carried out in a study of blood T cell repertoires in COVID-19. On the study more broadly: There were acute and convalescent COVID-19 samples, and they came from the United States, Italy and Spain. T cells, B-cell-depleted T cells, or PBMCs supplied cDNA or gDNA.

Per the authors' pipeline: Counts of nucleated cells, estimated from reference gene primer amplification, were obtained. Using immunoSEQ multiplex PCR, the repertoire was profiled, and TCRdb retains in-frame clones only, with some absent. V, J and clone size are taken as reported in that table, and D and trimming were inferred from the DNA itself. The sample includes approximately 170,000 clones, 82% of them seen just once. Sequencing was performed on peripheral blood. This TCR was sampled from a woman older than 75 with active or convalescent COVID-19.

CDR3 DNA sequence: TGTGCCAGCAGCTTAGGGTCGACAGATGGCTACACCTTC. Translation gives CASSLGSTDGYTF. V and J are TRBV7-2 and TRBJ1-2; tentatively, D is TRBD1 (5 bases). This CDR3 is 13 amino acids long. CDR1 is SGHTA and CDR2 is FQGNSA in the germline V gene. The V end was cut by 1 base, the J end by 6 bases, with 9 bases between. Complete variable domain (other parts from reference TRBV7-2 and TRBJ1-2): GAGVSQSPSNKVTEKGKDVELRCDPISGHTALYWYRQSLGQGLEFLIYFQGNSAPDKSGLPSDRFSAERTGGSVSTLTIQRTQQEDSAVYLCASSLGSTDGYTFGSGTRLTVV.